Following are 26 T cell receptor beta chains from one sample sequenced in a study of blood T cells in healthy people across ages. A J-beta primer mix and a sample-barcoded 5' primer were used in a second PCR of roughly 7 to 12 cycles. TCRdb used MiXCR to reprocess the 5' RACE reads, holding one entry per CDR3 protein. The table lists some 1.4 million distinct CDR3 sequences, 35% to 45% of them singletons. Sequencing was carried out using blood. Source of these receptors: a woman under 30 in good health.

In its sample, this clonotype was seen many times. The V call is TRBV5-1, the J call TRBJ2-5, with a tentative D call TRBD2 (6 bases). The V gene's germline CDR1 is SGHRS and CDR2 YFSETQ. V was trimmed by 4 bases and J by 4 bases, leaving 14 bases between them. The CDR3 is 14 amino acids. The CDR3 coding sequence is TGCGCCAGCAGCCCCCGACTAGTAGGAGAGACCCAGTACTTC. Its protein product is CASSPRLVGETQYF. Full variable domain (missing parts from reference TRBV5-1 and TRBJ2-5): KAGVTQTPRYLIKTRGQQVTLSCSPISGHRSVSWYQQTPGQGLQFLFEYFSETQRNKGNFPGRFSGRQFSNSRSEMNVSTLELGDSALYLCASSPRLVGETQYFGPGTRLLVL.

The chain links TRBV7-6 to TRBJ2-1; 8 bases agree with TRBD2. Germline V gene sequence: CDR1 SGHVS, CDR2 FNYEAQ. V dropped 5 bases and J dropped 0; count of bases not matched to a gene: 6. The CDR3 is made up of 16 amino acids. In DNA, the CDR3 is TGTGCCAGCAGCACTAGCGGCATGAGCTCCTACAATGAGCAGTTCTTC. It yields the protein CASSTSGMSSYNEQFF.

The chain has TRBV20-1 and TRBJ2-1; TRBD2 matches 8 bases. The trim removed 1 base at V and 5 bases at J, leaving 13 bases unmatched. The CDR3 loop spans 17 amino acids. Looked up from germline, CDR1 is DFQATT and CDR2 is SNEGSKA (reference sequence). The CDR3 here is CSARGPWRSGRDNEQFF. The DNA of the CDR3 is TGCAGTGCTAGAGGCCCCTGGAGGAGCGGGAGAGACAATGAGCAGTTCTTC.

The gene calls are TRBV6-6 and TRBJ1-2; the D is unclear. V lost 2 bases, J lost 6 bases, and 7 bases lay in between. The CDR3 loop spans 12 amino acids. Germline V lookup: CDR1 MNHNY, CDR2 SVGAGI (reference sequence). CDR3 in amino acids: CASSYGFNGYTF. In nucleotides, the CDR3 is TGTGCCAGCAGTTACGGATTTAATGGCTACACCTTC.

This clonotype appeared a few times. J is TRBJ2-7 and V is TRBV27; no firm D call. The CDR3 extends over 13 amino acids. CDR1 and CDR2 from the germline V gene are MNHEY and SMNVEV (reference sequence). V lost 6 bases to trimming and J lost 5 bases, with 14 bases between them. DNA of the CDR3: TGTGCCAGCAGCCCTTTAGGCTACGACGAGCAGTACTTC. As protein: CASSPLGYDEQYF.

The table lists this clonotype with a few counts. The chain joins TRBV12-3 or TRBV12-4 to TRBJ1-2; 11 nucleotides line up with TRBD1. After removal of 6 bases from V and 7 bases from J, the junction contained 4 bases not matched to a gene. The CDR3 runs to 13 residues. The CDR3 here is CASRWTGGCGYTF. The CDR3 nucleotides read TGTGCCAGCAGATGGACAGGGGGCTGTGGCTACACCTTC.

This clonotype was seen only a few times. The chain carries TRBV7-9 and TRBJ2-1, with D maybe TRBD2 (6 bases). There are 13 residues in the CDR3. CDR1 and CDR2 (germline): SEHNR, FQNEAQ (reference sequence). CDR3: CAFATGDYNEQFF. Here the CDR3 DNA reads TGTGCTTTCGCCACGGGGGACTACAATGAGCAGTTCTTC.

CDR3 sequence: CASSESGAGQFF. The CDR3 DNA reads as TGCGCCAGCAGTGAGTCCGGGGCAGGGCAGTTCTTC. This chain connects TRBV10-1 to TRBJ2-1; either TRBD1 or TRBD2 may fit D (5 bases each). Trimming removed 0 bases from V and 12 bases from J, with 9 bases in between. Germline V gives CDR1 WNHNN, CDR2 SYGVQD (reference sequence). The CDR3 is 12 residues long.

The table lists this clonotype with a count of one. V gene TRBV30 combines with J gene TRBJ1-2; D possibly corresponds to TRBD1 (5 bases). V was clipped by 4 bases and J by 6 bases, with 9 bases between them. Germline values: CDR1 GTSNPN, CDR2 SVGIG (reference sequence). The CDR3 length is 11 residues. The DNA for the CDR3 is TGTGCCTGGACGGGGGGTCATGGCTACACCTTC. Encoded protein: CAWTGGHGYTF. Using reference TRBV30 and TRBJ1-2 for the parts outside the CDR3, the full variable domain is SQTIHQWPATLVQPVGSPLSLECTVEGTSNPNLYWYRQAAGRGLQLLFYSVGIGQISSEVPQNLSASRPQDRQFILSSKKLLLSDSGFYLCAWTGGHGYTFGSGTRLTVV.

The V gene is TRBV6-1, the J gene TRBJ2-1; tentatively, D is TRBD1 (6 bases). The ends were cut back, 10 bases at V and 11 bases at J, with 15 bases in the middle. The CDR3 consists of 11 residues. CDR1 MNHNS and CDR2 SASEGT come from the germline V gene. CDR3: CATFSRDKQFF. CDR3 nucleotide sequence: TGTGCCACCTTTTCTAGGGACAAGCAGTTCTTC.

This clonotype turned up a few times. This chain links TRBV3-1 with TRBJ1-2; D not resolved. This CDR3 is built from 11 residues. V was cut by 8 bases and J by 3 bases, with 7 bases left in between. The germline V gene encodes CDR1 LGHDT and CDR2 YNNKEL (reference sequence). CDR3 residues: CASGAYYGYTF. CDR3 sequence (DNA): TGTGCCAGCGGAGCATACTATGGCTACACCTTC.

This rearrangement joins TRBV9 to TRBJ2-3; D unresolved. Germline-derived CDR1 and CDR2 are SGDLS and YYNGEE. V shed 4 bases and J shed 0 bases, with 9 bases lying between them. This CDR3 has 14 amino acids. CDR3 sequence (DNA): TGTGCCAGCAGCCGGCCGGCTAGCACAGATACGCAGTATTTT. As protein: CASSRPASTDTQYF.

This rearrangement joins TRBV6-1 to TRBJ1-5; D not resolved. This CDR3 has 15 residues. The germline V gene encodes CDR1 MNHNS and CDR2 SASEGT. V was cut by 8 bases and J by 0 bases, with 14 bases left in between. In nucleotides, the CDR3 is TGTGCCAGCTCCAGTCGGGCCTCTAGCAATCAGCCCCAGCATTTT. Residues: CASSSRASSNQPQHF.

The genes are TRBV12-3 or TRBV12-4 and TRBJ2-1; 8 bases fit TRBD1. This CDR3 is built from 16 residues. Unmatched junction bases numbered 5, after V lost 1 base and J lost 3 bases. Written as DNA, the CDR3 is TGTGCCAGCAGTTTAGATCGTGGGACAGGCTACAATGAGCAGTTCTTC. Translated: CASSLDRGTGYNEQFF.

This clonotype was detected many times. The CDR3 DNA follows: TGTGCCAGCAGTTTAAACGAGCAGTACTTC. Translation gives CASSLNEQYF. The chain uses TRBV28 and TRBJ2-7; the D is unclear. CDR1 MDHEN and CDR2 SYDVKM come from the germline V gene. V gave up 2 bases and J gave up 5 bases, with 1 base separating them. The CDR3 is 10 amino acids.

CDR3 bases: TGTGCCAGCAAGGCCGGGAACAGCGGGGGATATGGCTACACCTTC. It encodes CASKAGNSGGYGYTF. J is TRBJ1-2 and V is TRBV2; weak D call: TRBD1 (5 bases). The V gene lost 7 bases and the J gene lost 5 bases, with 20 bases spanning the gap. Germline V gene data show CDR1 as SNHLY and CDR2 as FYNNEI. The CDR3 covers 15 residues.

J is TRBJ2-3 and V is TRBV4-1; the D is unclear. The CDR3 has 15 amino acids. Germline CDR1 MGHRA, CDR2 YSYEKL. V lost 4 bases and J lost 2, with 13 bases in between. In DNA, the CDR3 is TGCGCCAGCAGCCGAGACCAACTAAACACAGATACGCAGTATTTT. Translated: CASSRDQLNTDTQYF.

In nucleotides, the CDR3 is TGTGCCAGCAGCCACAATATAGGATCTACCACTGAAGCTTTCTTT. It encodes CASSHNIGSTTEAFF. The chain combines TRBV4-2 with TRBJ1-1; D gene uncertain. The CDR3 covers 15 residues. V gave up 3 bases and J gave up 4 bases, with 15 bases separating them. Germline values: CDR1 LGHNA, CDR2 YNFKEQ.

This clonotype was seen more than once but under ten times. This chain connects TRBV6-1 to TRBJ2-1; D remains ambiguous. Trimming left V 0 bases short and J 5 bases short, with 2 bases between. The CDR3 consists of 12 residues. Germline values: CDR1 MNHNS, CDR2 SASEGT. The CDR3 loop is CASSEADNEQFF. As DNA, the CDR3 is TGTGCCAGCAGTGAAGCAGACAATGAGCAGTTCTTC.

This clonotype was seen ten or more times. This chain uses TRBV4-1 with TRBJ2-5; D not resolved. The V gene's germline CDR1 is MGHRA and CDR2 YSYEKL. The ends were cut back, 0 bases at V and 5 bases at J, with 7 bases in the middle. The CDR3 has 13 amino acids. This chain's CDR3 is CASSQDFTETQYF. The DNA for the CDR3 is TGCGCCAGCAGCCAAGATTTTACCGAGACCCAGTACTTC.

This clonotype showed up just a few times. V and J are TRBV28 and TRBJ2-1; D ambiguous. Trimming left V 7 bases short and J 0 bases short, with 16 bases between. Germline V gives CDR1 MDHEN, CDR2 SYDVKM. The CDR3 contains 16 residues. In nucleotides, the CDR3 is TGTGCCAGCAATCCTGGGTGGCCTGCCTCCTACAATGAGCAGTTCTTC. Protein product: CASNPGWPASYNEQFF.

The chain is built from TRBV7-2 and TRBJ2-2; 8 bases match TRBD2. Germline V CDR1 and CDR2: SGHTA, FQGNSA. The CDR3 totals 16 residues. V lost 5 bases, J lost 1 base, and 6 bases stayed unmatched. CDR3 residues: CASSLFGTRNTGELFF. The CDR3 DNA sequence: TGTGCCAGCAGCCTATTCGGGACTAGGAACACCGGGGAGCTGTTTTTT. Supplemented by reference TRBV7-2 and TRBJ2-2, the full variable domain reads GAGVSQSPSNKVTEKGKDVELRCDPISGHTALYWYRQSLGQGLEFLIYFQGNSAPDKSGLPSDRFSAERTGGSVSTLTIQRTQQEDSAVYLCASSLFGTRNTGELFFGEGSRLTVL.

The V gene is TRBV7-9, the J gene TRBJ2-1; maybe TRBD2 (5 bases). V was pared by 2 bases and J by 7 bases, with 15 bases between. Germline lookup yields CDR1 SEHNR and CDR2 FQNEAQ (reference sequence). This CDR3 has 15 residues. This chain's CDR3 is CASSLRTAQGNEQFF. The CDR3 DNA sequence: TGTGCCAGCAGCTTACGGACTGCCCAAGGAAATGAGCAGTTCTTC. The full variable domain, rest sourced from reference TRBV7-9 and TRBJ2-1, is DTGVSQNPRHKITKRGQNVTFRCDPISEHNRLYWYRQTLGQGPEFLTYFQNEAQLEKSRLLSDRFSAERPKGSFSTLEIQRTEQGDSAMYLCASSLRTAQGNEQFFGPGTRLTVL.

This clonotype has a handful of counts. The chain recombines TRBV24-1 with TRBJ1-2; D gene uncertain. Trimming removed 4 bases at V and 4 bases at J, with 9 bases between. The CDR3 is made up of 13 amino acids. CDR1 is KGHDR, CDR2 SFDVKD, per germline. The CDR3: CATSEGLGYGYTF. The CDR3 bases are TGTGCCACCAGTGAAGGGCTAGGCTATGGCTACACCTTC.

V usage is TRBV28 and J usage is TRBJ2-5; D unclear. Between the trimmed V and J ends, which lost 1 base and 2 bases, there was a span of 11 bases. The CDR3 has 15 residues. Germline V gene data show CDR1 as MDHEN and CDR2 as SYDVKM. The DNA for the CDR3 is TGTGCCAGCAGTTTATTAGGTCTGGAGCAAGAGACCCAGTACTTC. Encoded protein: CASSLLGLEQETQYF.

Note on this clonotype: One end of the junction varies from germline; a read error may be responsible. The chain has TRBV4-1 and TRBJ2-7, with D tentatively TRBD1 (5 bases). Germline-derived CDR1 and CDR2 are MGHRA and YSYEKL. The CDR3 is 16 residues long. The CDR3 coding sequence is TGCGCCAGCAGCCAAGAAGCAGGGCAAAGCTCCCACGAGCAGTACTTC. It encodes CASSQEAGQSSHEQYF.